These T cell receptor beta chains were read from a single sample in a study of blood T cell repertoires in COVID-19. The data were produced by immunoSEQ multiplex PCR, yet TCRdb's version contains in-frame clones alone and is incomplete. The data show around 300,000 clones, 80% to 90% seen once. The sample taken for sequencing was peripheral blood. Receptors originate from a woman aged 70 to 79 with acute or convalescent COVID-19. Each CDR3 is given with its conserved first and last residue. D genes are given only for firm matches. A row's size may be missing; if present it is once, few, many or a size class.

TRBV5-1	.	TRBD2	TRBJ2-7	CASSPTSGSYEQYF	TGCGCCAGCAGCCCCACTAGCGGCTCCTACGAGCAGTACTTC
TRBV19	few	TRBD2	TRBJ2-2	CASRTGGAPAGELFF	TGTGCCAGTAGAACGGGGGGGGCCCCCGCCGGGGAGCTGTTTTTT
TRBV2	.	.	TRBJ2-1	CASSAKQVQFF	TGTGCCAGCAGTGCGAAGCAAGTTCAGTTCTTC
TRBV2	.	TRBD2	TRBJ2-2	CASREAGRNTGELFF	TGTGCCAGCAGGGAAGCGGGGCGGAACACCGGGGAGCTGTTTTTT
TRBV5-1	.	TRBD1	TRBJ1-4	CASSLGDRGQEKLFF	TGCGCCAGCAGCTTGGGTGACAGGGGGCAGGAAAAACTGTTTTTT
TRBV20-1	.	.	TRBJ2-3	CSASLIDTTNTQYF	TGCAGTGCTAGTCTGATAGACACCACAAATACGCAGTATTTT
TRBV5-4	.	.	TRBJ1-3	CASSLGPGNTIYF	TGTGCCAGCAGCTTGGGGCCTGGAAACACCATATATTTT
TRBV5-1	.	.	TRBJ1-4	CASSPLLEKLFF	TGCGCCAGCAGCCCTTTACTGGAAAAACTGTTTTTT
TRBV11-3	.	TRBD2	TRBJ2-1	CASSLDRIAGGYEQFF	TGTGCCAGCAGCTTAGATCGAATAGCGGGGGGATATGAGCAGTTCTTC
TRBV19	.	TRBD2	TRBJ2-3	CASNLRGDADTQYF	TGTGCCAGTAACCTGCGGGGGGACGCAGATACGCAGTATTTT
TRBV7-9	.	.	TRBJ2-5	CASSSLRETQYF	TGTGCCAGCAGCTCCCTCCGAGAGACCCAGTACTTC
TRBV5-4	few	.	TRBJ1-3	CASSINSGNTIYF	TGTGCCAGCAGCATTAACTCTGGAAACACCATATATTTT
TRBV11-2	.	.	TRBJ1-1	CASSLRGTAFF	TGTGCCAGCAGCTTAAGGGGTACAGCTTTCTTT
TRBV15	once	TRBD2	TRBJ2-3	CATSRGGDTQYF	TGTGCCACCAGCAGGGGGGGGGATACGCAGTATTTT
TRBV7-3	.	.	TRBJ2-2	CASSSQSGGELFF	TGTGCCAGCAGCTCACAGAGCGGGGGGGAGCTGTTTTTT
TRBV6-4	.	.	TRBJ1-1	CASSQAPGGHTEAFF	TGTGCCAGCTCACAGGCCCCAGGCGGCCACACTGAAGCTTTCTTT
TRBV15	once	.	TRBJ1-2	CATSRQGGYGYTF	TGTGCCACCAGCAGACAGGGCGGCTATGGCTACACCTTC
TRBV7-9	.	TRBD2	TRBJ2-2	CASSLRASGTTGELFF	TGTGCCAGCAGCTTACGGGCTAGCGGCACCACCGGGGAGCTGTTTTTT
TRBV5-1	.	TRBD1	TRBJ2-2	CASSKTGGEVAGELFF	TGCGCCAGCAGCAAAACAGGGGGTGAGGTAGCCGGGGAGCTGTTTTTT
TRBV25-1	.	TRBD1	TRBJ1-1	CASSYTLLGQAEAFF	TGTGCCAGCTCGTATACCCTTCTTGGACAGGCCGAAGCTTTCTTT
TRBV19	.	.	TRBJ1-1	CASSIGYGLNTEAFF	TGTGCCAGTAGTATCGGTTACGGGTTGAACACTGAAGCTTTCTTT
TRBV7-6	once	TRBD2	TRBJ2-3	CASSLLLAGGPDTQYF	TGTGCCAGCAGCCTCCTACTAGCGGGGGGTCCAGATACGCAGTATTTT
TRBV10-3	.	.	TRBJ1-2	CAISGQQRYGYTF	TGTGCCATCAGTGGACAGCAAAGGTATGGCTACACCTTC
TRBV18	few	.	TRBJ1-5	CASSGQVNQPQHF	TGTGCCAGCTCAGGGCAGGTGAATCAGCCCCAGCATTTT
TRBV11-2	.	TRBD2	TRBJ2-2	CASWGGNTGELFF	TGTGCCAGTTGGGGGGGGAACACCGGGGAGCTGTTTTTT
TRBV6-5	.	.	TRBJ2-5	CASSGVYQETQYF	TGTGCCAGCAGCGGGGTGTACCAAGAGACCCAGTACTTC
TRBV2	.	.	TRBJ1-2	CASSEYSYGYTF	TGTGCCAGCAGTGAATACAGCTATGGCTACACCTTC
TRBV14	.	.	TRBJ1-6	CASSRSDNSPLHF	TGTGCCAGCAGCCGCTCGGACAACTCACCCCTCCACTTT
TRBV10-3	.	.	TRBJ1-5	CAISDQGRGNQPQHF	TGTGCCATCAGTGACCAGGGTCGAGGCAATCAGCCCCAGCATTTT
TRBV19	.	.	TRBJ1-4	CASSIAGGNEKLFF	TGTGCCAGTAGTATAGCCGGCGGTAATGAAAAACTGTTTTTT